Shown below are 23 T cell receptor beta chains from a single sample sequenced in a study of shared clonotypes between healthy human individuals. Generated by immunoSEQ multiplex PCR, the TCRdb table keeps only in-frame clones and is missing some. The data hold 600,000 to 750,000 clones, with about nine tenths observed a single time. The sample was memory CD8+ T cells from PBMCs. Specified subset: CD45RO+ cells pooled with CCR7-negative TemRA cells. The origin of the receptors is a man aged 18 to 35 in good health. Some clones in this sample may be carry-over from other donors' samples.

V gene TRBV27 combines with J gene TRBJ1-2; 7 bases align to TRBD1. The CDR3 length is 12 residues. The V segment lost 9 bases and the J segment 3 bases; nucleotides outside the gene matches: 4. The germline V gene has CDR1 MNHEY and CDR2 SMNVEV (reference sequence). This CDR3 reads CASSGQYYGYTF. The CDR3 DNA follows: TGTGCCAGTTCGGGACAGTACTATGGCTACACCTTC.

The rearrangement joins TRBV7-9 to TRBJ1-2, with 7 bases that match TRBD1. The CDR3 sequence is 15 residues long. Germline trimming cut 1 base from V and 6 bases from J; bases unmatched to any gene: 8. Per the germline V gene, CDR1 is SEHNR and CDR2 is FQNEAQ (reference sequence). CDR3 region: CASSLGAGGGNGYTF. CDR3 coding DNA: TGTGCCAGCAGCTTAGGGGCAGGGGGAGGAAATGGCTACACCTTC.

This chain uses TRBV15 with TRBJ1-4; the D is unclear. The V gene lost 5 bases and the J gene lost 4 bases, with 11 bases spanning the gap. Germline assignment: CDR1 LNHNV and CDR2 YYDKDF (reference sequence). This CDR3 comprises 14 residues. CDR3 in amino acids: CATSSGWLNEKLFF. In DNA form, the CDR3 reads TGTGCCACCAGCTCCGGCTGGCTTAATGAAAAACTGTTTTTT.

The chain has TRBV5-4 and TRBJ2-7, with TRBD1 identical over 9 bases. V lost 0 bases and J lost 4; bases outside the gene matches: 8. Germline V gene lookup returns CDR1 SGHNT and CDR2 YYREEE (reference sequence). The CDR3 has 16 residues. The CDR3: CASSLEMGTGIYEQYF. CDR3 bases: TGTGCCAGCAGCTTGGAGATGGGGACAGGGATTTACGAGCAGTACTTC.

V is TRBV11-3 and J is TRBJ2-2, with 11 bases lining up with TRBD1. The V gene's germline CDR1 is SGHNT and CDR2 YENEEA. Trimming removed 5 bases from V and 6 bases from J; junction bases left unmatched: 8. The length of the CDR3 is 16 residues. The CDR3 DNA sequence: TGTGCCAGCAGCAACAGGGACAGGGGGAAGGCCGGGGAGCTGTTTTTT. This codes for CASSNRDRGKAGELFF.

The chain has TRBV7-9 and TRBJ2-2, with TRBD2 as a possible D gene (5 bases). This CDR3 has 14 amino acids. Trimming stripped 5 bases from V and 1 base from J, with 8 bases between. Germline V gene sequence: CDR1 SEHNR, CDR2 FQNEAQ (reference sequence). CDR3 loop: CASSPGMNTGELFF. CDR3 in DNA: TGTGCCAGCAGCCCGGGGATGAACACCGGGGAGCTGTTTTTT.

Comment on this clone: One base separates it from a far larger clone, so it is likely a read error. V is TRBV6-5 and J is TRBJ2-2; 9 nucleotides align to TRBD2. The CDR3 runs to 14 residues. V shed 5 bases and J 3 bases; nucleotides not matched to a gene: 1. Germline V gene sequence: CDR1 MNHEY, CDR2 SVGAGI. Here the CDR3 reads CASSGTSYTGELFF. CDR3 nucleotide sequence: TGTGCCAGCAGTGGGACTAGCTACACCGGGGAGCTGTTTTTT.

CDR3 residues: CASSDYPGGASYEQYF. The CDR3 region has the DNA TGTGCCAGCAGTGATTATCCCGGGGGGGCCTCCTACGAGCAGTACTTC. This rearrangement joins TRBV6-1 to TRBJ2-7; 8 bases line up with TRBD2. This CDR3 region has 16 residues. Losses at the gene ends were 3 bases for V and 0 bases for J; bases not matched to a gene: 7. The germline V gene encodes CDR1 MNHNS and CDR2 SASEGT.

The rearrangement uses TRBV18 and TRBJ2-5, with a tentative D call TRBD2 (6 bases). Trimming took off 3 bases at V and 2 bases at J, with 10 bases between the two ends. This CDR3 is built from 14 residues. The germline gives CDR1 KGHSH, CDR2 LQKENI. The CDR3 region is CASSPRDWQETQYF. The CDR3 nucleotides are TGTGCCAGCTCACCTCGGGACTGGCAAGAGACCCAGTACTTC. The entire variable domain, with the rest obtained from reference TRBV18 and TRBJ2-5, is as follows: NAGVMQNPRHLVRRRGQEARLRCSPMKGHSHVYWYRQLPEEGLKFMVYLQKENIIDESGMPKERFSAEFPKEGPSILRIQQVVRGDSAAYFCASSPRDWQETQYFGPGTRLLVL.

The genes are TRBV5-1 and TRBJ2-7, with 12 nucleotides matching TRBD2. After removal of 4 bases from V and 0 bases from J, the junction contained 2 bases not matched to a gene. Per germline, CDR1 SGHRS and CDR2 YFSETQ. CDR3 length: 15 amino acids. The CDR3 nucleotides are TGCGCCAGCAGCGGGGGACTAGCGGGCTCCTACGAGCAGTACTTC. Translating it yields CASSGGLAGSYEQYF.

This clone is a singleton in its sample. In DNA form, the CDR3 reads TGTGCCAGCAGCTTAGTGGGGCGCGGGCACACTGAAGCTTTCTTT. It translates to CASSLVGRGHTEAFF. The V call is TRBV11-2, the J call TRBJ1-1; D is perhaps TRBD1 (5 bases). The germline V and J ends were trimmed by 1 base and 3 bases, with 12 bases remaining between them. Germline V CDR1 and CDR2: SGHAT, FQNNGV. The CDR3 is 15 amino acids.

V is TRBV7-3 and J is TRBJ2-1; D ambiguous. Germline values: CDR1 SGHTA, CDR2 FQGTGA. The V gene lost 2 bases and the J gene lost 8 bases, with 10 bases spanning the gap. This CDR3 has 13 amino acids. The CDR3 DNA is TGTGCCAGCAGCTTACAGGTTTGGGATGAGCAGTTCTTC. It is translated as CASSLQVWDEQFF.

The rearrangement joins TRBV29-1 to TRBJ2-1; 8 bases match TRBD2. After removal of 0 bases from V and 9 bases from J, the junction contained 4 bases not matched to a gene. Germline loops: CDR1 SQVTM, CDR2 ANQGSEA. The length of the CDR3 is 13 residues. The CDR3 nucleotides read TGCAGCGTTGAAGAGGGGACTAGAGTTGAGCAGTTCTTC. Its protein product is CSVEEGTRVEQFF.

This chain connects TRBV28 to TRBJ1-5, with D unclear. The CDR3 sequence is 13 residues long. Germline V gives CDR1 MDHEN, CDR2 SYDVKM. Trimming stripped 3 bases from V and 3 bases from J, with 6 bases between. CDR3 DNA sequence: TGTGCCAGCAGTTTGCTTTTCAATCAGCCCCAGCATTTT. Amino acid sequence: CASSLLFNQPQHF.

J is TRBJ2-2 and V is TRBV7-2, with 8 bases that match TRBD1. Germline CDR1 and CDR2: SGHTA and FQGNSA. The V gene end was trimmed by 5 bases and the J gene end by 0 bases; junction bases not matched to a gene: 14. This CDR3 region has 19 residues. CDR3: CASSPRLTRGRANTGELFF. The CDR3 nucleotides are TGTGCCAGCAGCCCTAGATTAACCAGGGGGCGAGCGAACACCGGGGAGCTGTTTTTT.

V and J are TRBV7-9 and TRBJ2-4; D is unresolved. The CDR3 consists of 12 residues. Between the trimmed V and J ends, which lost 3 bases and 8 bases, there was a span of 8 bases. From germline, CDR1 is SEHNR and CDR2 FQNEAQ (reference sequence). The CDR3 DNA is TGTGCCAGCAGCTTCCGCCGGGACATTCAGTACTTC. Its translation: CASSFRRDIQYF.

This clone was counted between two and nine times. The V and J genes are TRBV19 and TRBJ2-7, with 10 nucleotides matching TRBD1. V was pared by 9 bases and J by 3 bases, with 2 bases of the junction left unmatched. This CDR3 is built from 12 residues. Germline-derived CDR1 and CDR2 are LNHDA and SQIVND (reference sequence). This CDR3 is CASRDRGYEQYF. As DNA, the CDR3 is TGTGCCAGCCGGGACAGGGGCTACGAGCAGTACTTC.

The genes are TRBV28 and TRBJ2-3; tentatively, D is TRBD2 (6 bases). The CDR3 has 15 amino acids. Looked up from germline, CDR1 is MDHEN and CDR2 is SYDVKM. V dropped 1 base and J dropped 5 bases, with 13 bases sitting between them. The CDR3 reads CASSLSGMGGDTQYF. The DNA of the CDR3 is TGTGCCAGCAGTTTATCCGGGATGGGAGGAGATACGCAGTATTTT.

The rearrangement uses TRBV9 and TRBJ2-5; 7 bases match TRBD2. The V gene's germline CDR1 is SGDLS and CDR2 YYNGEE. Losses at the gene ends were 3 bases for V and 5 bases for J; bases not matched to a gene: 7. This CDR3 has 14 residues. The CDR3: CASSGETSRETQYF. Written as DNA, the CDR3 is TGTGCCAGCAGCGGAGAGACTAGCCGGGAGACCCAGTACTTC.

The chain combines TRBV27 with TRBJ2-7, with 7 bases fitting TRBD2. Per germline, CDR1 MNHEY and CDR2 SMNVEV (reference sequence). The ends lost 4 bases at V and 0 bases at J; junction bases unmatched: 3. The length of the CDR3 is 14 residues. The CDR3 nucleotides read TGTGCCAGCAGTTCTCTAGCGGTCTCCTACGAGCAGTACTTC. Amino acid sequence: CASSSLAVSYEQYF.

This clone was seen just once. CDR3 sequence reads: CASSLLRDSGANVLTF. The DNA for the CDR3 is TGTGCCAGCAGTTTACTCAGGGACTCTGGGGCCAACGTCCTGACTTTC. V and J are TRBV28 and TRBJ2-6, with D tentatively TRBD1 (5 bases). The CDR3 totals 16 residues. V was shortened by 2 bases and J by 0 bases, with 8 bases between the two germline ends. CDR1 and CDR2 (germline): MDHEN, SYDVKM.

A remark on this clone: Different DNA sequences within this sample yield the same CDR3. J is TRBJ2-7 and V is TRBV18; D remains unclear. Trimming left V 1 base short and J 4 bases short, with 14 bases between. The CDR3 covers 15 residues. From germline, CDR1 is KGHSH and CDR2 LQKENI. CDR3 coding DNA: TGTGCCAGCTCACCACTTTTCGGTATATCTTACGAGCAGTACTTC. It encodes CASSPLFGISYEQYF.

CDR3 sequence: CASNRDREVEQFF. CDR3 sequence (DNA): TGTGCCAGCAACCGGGACAGGGAGGTTGAGCAGTTCTTC. The J gene is TRBJ2-1, the V gene TRBV6-6, with 9 bases that match TRBD1. The CDR3 spans 13 residues. Germline CDR1 MNHNY, CDR2 SVGAGI (reference sequence). Unmatched junction bases numbered 7, after V lost 7 bases and J lost 9 bases.